One and the same sample provided the 28 T cell receptor beta chains below, sequenced in a study of T cells after somatic rescue of genetic block. Sequenced by immunoSEQ multiplex PCR; TCRdb stores in-frame clones only, minus some. Of some 15,000 clones in the sample, around 70% are singletons; the top ten hold about 25%. Input material: peripheral blood mononuclear cells (PBMCs). All receptors derive from a man between 18 and 35 years old.

This clone was recorded a few times. An end of the junction differs from the germline gene, which may be a read error. The chain uses TRBV4-1 and TRBJ1-1; 10 nucleotides line up with TRBD1. Germline loops: CDR1 MGHRA, CDR2 YSYEKL. The CDR3 extends over 15 amino acids. The CDR3 loop reads CASTQTGTGDTEAFF. The CDR3 DNA follows: TGCGCCAGCACCCAAACCGGGACAGGGGACACTGAAGCTTTCTTT.

The chain recombines TRBV5-4 with TRBJ2-5; 7 nucleotides align to TRBD2. This CDR3 region has 15 residues. J gave up 2 bases and V 0 bases, and 4 bases lay outside the gene matches. From germline, CDR1 is SGHNT and CDR2 YYREEE (reference sequence). The CDR3 nucleotides are TGTGCCAGCAGCTTGGGCGGGAGCCTACAAGAGACCCAGTACTTC. Its translation is CASSLGGSLQETQYF. Full variable domain (missing parts from reference TRBV5-4 and TRBJ2-5): ETGVTQSPTHLIKTRGQQVTLRCSSQSGHNTVSWYQQALGQGPQFIFQYYREEENGRGNFPPRFSGLQFPNYSSELNVNALELDDSALYLCASSLGGSLQETQYFGPGTRLLVL.

The chain is built from TRBV6-5 and TRBJ2-7, with D possibly being TRBD2 (7 bases). CDR1 and CDR2 (germline): MNHEY, SVGAGI. V lost 7 bases and J 2 bases, leaving 12 bases between the germline ends. The CDR3 loop spans 13 amino acids. The DNA for the CDR3 is TGTGCCAGCACCCGGGGGGCTCCCTACGAGCAGTACTTC. Protein sequence: CASTRGAPYEQYF.

The chain recombines TRBV2 with TRBJ2-1; no firm D call. There are 13 residues in the CDR3. Germline V gene sequence: CDR1 SNHLY, CDR2 FYNNEI. With 4 bases removed from V and 2 bases from J, the gap between germline ends came to 6 bases. The chain's CDR3 is CASSGTPYNEQFF. CDR3 bases: TGTGCCAGCAGTGGGACCCCCTACAATGAGCAGTTCTTC.

This chain joins TRBV19 and TRBJ2-5; maybe TRBD1 (6 bases). Germline lookup yields CDR1 LNHDA and CDR2 SQIVND (reference sequence). V was cut by 5 bases and J by 5 bases, with 21 bases left in between. The CDR3 is 16 residues long. CDR3 sequence: CASSRLADTGWETQYF. For the CDR3, the DNA is TGTGCCAGTAGTCGTTTAGCCGATACAGGGTGGGAGACCCAGTACTTC. Combining the CDR3 with reference TRBV19 and TRBJ2-5 gives the whole variable domain DGGITQSPKYLFRKEGQNVTLSCEQNLNHDAMYWYRQDPGQGLRLIYYSQIVNDFQKGDIAEGYSVSREKKESFPLTVTSAQKNPTAFYLCASSRLADTGWETQYFGPGTRLLVL.

The chain uses TRBV10-3 and TRBJ2-6; 13 bases agree with TRBD2. Germline lookup yields CDR1 ENHRY and CDR2 SYGVKD. The CDR3 consists of 16 residues. J lost 2 bases, V lost 10 bases, and 5 bases had no gene match. The CDR3 reads CATSGTSGTGANVLTF. As DNA, the CDR3 is TGTGCCACCTCCGGGACTAGCGGGACTGGGGCCAACGTCCTGACTTTC.

The J gene is TRBJ2-5, the V gene TRBV28, with D uncertain. Trimming took off 5 bases at V and 5 bases at J, with 12 bases between the two ends. Per germline, CDR1 MDHEN and CDR2 SYDVKM. The CDR3 covers 13 residues. The CDR3 region is CASSPTFWETQYF. CDR3 DNA sequence: TGTGCCAGCAGTCCGACCTTCTGGGAGACCCAGTACTTC.

This clone was seen only a few times. The rearrangement links TRBV19 to TRBJ1-1, with D possibly being TRBD1 (5 bases). CDR1 and CDR2 from the germline V gene are LNHDA and SQIVND (reference sequence). V gave up 8 bases and J gave up 6 bases, with 10 bases separating them. The CDR3 totals 11 residues. This chain's CDR3 is CASSGFPEAFF. The CDR3 nucleotides are TGTGCCAGTTCAGGGTTCCCTGAAGCTTTCTTT.

The chain links TRBV5-1 to TRBJ2-5; 10 bases are a match to TRBD1. V trimming: 5 bases; J trimming: 2 bases; junction bases outside the gene matches: 18. Germline V gene data show CDR1 as SGHRS and CDR2 as YFSETQ. The CDR3 runs 19 residues. Here the CDR3 DNA reads TGCGCCAGCAGTTCCGGGACAGGGGATCCGAGACTAGCTCAAGAGACCCAGTACTTC. This encodes CASSSGTGDPRLAQETQYF.

V is TRBV5-1 and J is TRBJ2-2, with 9 bases identical to TRBD1. The germline V gene encodes CDR1 SGHRS and CDR2 YFSETQ. This CDR3 region has 15 residues. With 2 bases clipped from V and 5 bases from J, the junction kept 4 bases outside the gene matches. The DNA of the CDR3 is TGCGCCAGCAGCTTCACGACAGGGGGGACCGGGGAGCTGTTTTTT. As protein: CASSFTTGGTGELFF.

J is TRBJ1-4 and V is TRBV29-1; no definite D call. The CDR3 length is 11 residues. Germline V CDR1 and CDR2: SQVTM, ANQGSEA. V was pared by 4 bases and J by 7 bases, with 7 bases between. The DNA of the CDR3 is TGCAGCGTTGCGGGGAGTGAAAAACTGTTTTTT. Residues: CSVAGSEKLFF.

The chain uses TRBV9 and TRBJ2-6, with D perhaps TRBD2 (6 bases). Germline loops: CDR1 SGDLS, CDR2 YYNGEE. V was trimmed by 2 bases and J by 0 bases, leaving 15 bases between them. CDR3 size: 18 residues. The CDR3 loop reads CASSVFGSGSSGANVLTF. The CDR3 DNA reads TGTGCCAGCAGCGTCTTTGGTAGCGGAAGCTCTGGGGCCAACGTCCTGACTTTC. Supplemented by reference TRBV9 and TRBJ2-6, the full variable domain reads DSGVTQTPKHLITATGQRVTLRCSPRSGDLSVYWYQQSLDQGLQFLIQYYNGEERAKGNILERFSAQQFPDLHSELNLSSLELGDSALYFCASSVFGSGSSGANVLTFGAGSRLTVL.

The rearrangement joins TRBV28 to TRBJ1-4, with D maybe TRBD1 (6 bases). V gave up 7 bases and J gave up 3 bases, with 15 bases separating them. Looked up from germline, CDR1 is MDHEN and CDR2 is SYDVKM. The CDR3 runs to 15 residues. CDR3 coding DNA: TGTGCCAGCACCCTATTCAGGGGCGCTAATGAAAAACTGTTTTTT. The encoded protein is CASTLFRGANEKLFF.

This clone came up once. The chain joins TRBV5-5 to TRBJ2-2, with D unresolved. The CDR3 is made up of 18 amino acids. V was cut by 2 bases and J by 0 bases, with 17 bases left in between. The germline gives CDR1 SGHKS, CDR2 YYEKEE (reference sequence). CDR3 bases: TGTGCCAGCAGCTTAATCAAAGAGGAACGTGCGAACACCGGGGAGCTGTTTTTT. Translation gives CASSLIKEERANTGELFF.

The chain is built from TRBV5-1 and TRBJ2-2; D is possibly TRBD1 (5 bases). V lost 2 bases and J lost 3, with 11 bases in between. Germline V gene lookup returns CDR1 SGHRS and CDR2 YFSETQ. The CDR3 length is 15 residues. In DNA, the CDR3 is TGCGCCAGCAGCTTTCAGGGCCAGGACACCGGGGAGCTGTTTTTT. Translation: CASSFQGQDTGELFF. Drawing the rest from reference TRBV5-1 and TRBJ2-2, the complete variable domain is KAGVTQTPRYLIKTRGQQVTLSCSPISGHRSVSWYQQTPGQGLQFLFEYFSETQRNKGNFPGRFSGRQFSNSRSEMNVSTLELGDSALYLCASSFQGQDTGELFFGEGSRLTVL.

This clone was detected only once. The J gene is TRBJ2-5, the V gene TRBV5-6; D is ambiguous. V was shortened by 2 bases and J by 1 base, with 9 bases between the two germline ends. The CDR3 is made up of 14 amino acids. The germline gives CDR1 SGHDT, CDR2 YYEEEE. DNA for the CDR3: TGTGCCAGCAGCTTTCGCGCCGCCCAAGAGACCCAGTACTTC. Protein: CASSFRAAQETQYF.

This chain's CDR3 is CASRGTSGGRGYGYTF. The DNA of the CDR3 is TGTGCCAGCAGGGGGACATCGGGCGGAAGGGGCTATGGCTACACCTTC. The chain joins TRBV27 to TRBJ1-2; D possibly corresponds to TRBD1 (6 bases). CDR3 length equals 16 residues. The ends were cut back, 6 bases at V and 4 bases at J, with 21 bases in the middle. Germline V gene lookup returns CDR1 MNHEY and CDR2 SMNVEV (reference sequence).

This chain connects TRBV6-5 to TRBJ2-1; 10 bases are shared with TRBD2. Germline V CDR1 and CDR2: MNHEY, SVGAGI. V lost 0 bases, J lost 12 bases, and 2 bases stayed unmatched. The CDR3 is made up of 13 amino acids. CDR3 amino acids: CASSYSSGGGQFF. The CDR3 DNA reads as TGTGCCAGCAGTTACTCGAGCGGGGGGGGGCAGTTCTTC.

There are a few counts of this clone. This chain connects TRBV7-9 to TRBJ1-5; D remains unclear. With 1 base removed from V and 3 bases from J, the gap between germline ends came to 7 bases. The CDR3 is made up of 14 amino acids. Per the germline V gene, CDR1 is SEHNR and CDR2 is FQNEAQ (reference sequence). This CDR3 is CASSLVGANQPQHF. In DNA form, the CDR3 reads TGTGCCAGCAGCTTAGTGGGTGCCAATCAGCCCCAGCATTTT.

V gene TRBV6-6 combines with J gene TRBJ1-2; possible D gene TRBD1, 5 bases. Germline V gives CDR1 MNHNY, CDR2 SVGAGI (reference sequence). Trimming removed 2 bases at V and 7 bases at J, with 8 bases between. This CDR3 spans 12 amino acids. The CDR3 loop reads CASSYGGGGYTF. The CDR3, as DNA: TGTGCCAGCAGTTACGGCGGGGGTGGCTACACCTTC.

The chain carries TRBV9 and TRBJ2-2, with TRBD2 matching 9 bases. CDR1 and CDR2 (germline): SGDLS, YYNGEE. V lost 0 bases, J lost 4 bases, and 4 bases stayed unmatched. The CDR3 has 16 residues. The CDR3, as DNA: TGTGCCAGCAGCGTAGCCGGCGGGAGGGTCACCGGGGAGCTGTTTTTT. Residues: CASSVAGGRVTGELFF.

V gene TRBV7-2 combines with J gene TRBJ2-7, with D tentatively TRBD2 (5 bases). CDR3 length: 15 residues. CDR1 and CDR2 from the germline V gene are SGHTA and FQGNSA. V shed 1 base and J shed 3 bases, with 13 bases lying between them. The CDR3 sequence: CASSLGYGRDYEQYF. The DNA for the CDR3 is TGTGCCAGCAGCTTAGGGTACGGACGGGACTACGAGCAGTACTTC.

The chain couples TRBV7-3 to TRBJ2-1, with D perhaps TRBD2 (6 bases). The germline V gene encodes CDR1 SGHTA and CDR2 FQGTGA. Trimming removed 4 bases at V and 1 base at J, with 17 bases between. CDR3 size: 17 residues. CDR3 region: CASSSLHLGGSYNEQFF. DNA for the CDR3: TGTGCCAGCAGCTCATTGCACTTGGGAGGATCCTACAATGAGCAGTTCTTC.

V is TRBV5-1 and J is TRBJ2-7, with 8 bases lining up with TRBD1. Germline trimming cut 3 bases from V and 1 base from J; bases unmatched to any gene: 6. Germline CDR1 SGHRS, CDR2 YFSETQ. This CDR3 has 15 amino acids. The CDR3 sequence is CASSSLQGGSYEQYF. CDR3 nucleotide sequence: TGCGCCAGCAGCTCCCTACAGGGGGGATCCTACGAGCAGTACTTC.

The rearrangement joins TRBV5-1 to TRBJ1-4; D might be TRBD1 (5 bases). This CDR3 has 16 residues. The V end lost 4 bases, the J end lost 5 bases, and 18 bases lay between the germline ends. Per the germline V gene, CDR1 is SGHRS and CDR2 is YFSETQ. CDR3 amino acids: CASSGDPVGRNEKLFF. The CDR3, as DNA: TGCGCCAGCAGCGGTGACCCCGTGGGACGCAATGAAAAACTGTTTTTT.

This chain joins TRBV20-1 and TRBJ2-7; no reliable D call. Between the trimmed V and J ends, which lost 3 bases and 5 bases, there was a span of 8 bases. The CDR3 has 11 amino acids. Germline V CDR1 and CDR2: DFQATT, SNEGSKA (reference sequence). In DNA, the CDR3 is TGCAGTGCTAGCCTAGTTCACGAGCAGTACTTC. It yields the protein CSASLVHEQYF.

The J gene is TRBJ2-3, the V gene TRBV7-8; the D call may be TRBD1 or TRBD2 (5 bases each). V dropped 5 bases and J dropped 6 bases, with 15 bases sitting between them. CDR3 size: 14 residues. The germline gives CDR1 SGHVS, CDR2 FQNEAQ. The CDR3 DNA follows: TGTGCCAGCAGCCCACGAGAGAGGGGCGATACGCAGTATTTT. The encoded protein is CASSPRERGDTQYF.

V and J are TRBV19 and TRBJ1-1, with no clear D. V was cut by 0 bases and J by 4 bases, with 12 bases left in between. Germline CDR1 and CDR2: LNHDA and SQIVND (reference sequence). CDR3 length: 15 residues. CDR3 nucleotides: TGTGCCAGTAGTATAGATGGCATCCGCGGCACTGAAGCTTTCTTT. Translating it yields CASSIDGIRGTEAFF.